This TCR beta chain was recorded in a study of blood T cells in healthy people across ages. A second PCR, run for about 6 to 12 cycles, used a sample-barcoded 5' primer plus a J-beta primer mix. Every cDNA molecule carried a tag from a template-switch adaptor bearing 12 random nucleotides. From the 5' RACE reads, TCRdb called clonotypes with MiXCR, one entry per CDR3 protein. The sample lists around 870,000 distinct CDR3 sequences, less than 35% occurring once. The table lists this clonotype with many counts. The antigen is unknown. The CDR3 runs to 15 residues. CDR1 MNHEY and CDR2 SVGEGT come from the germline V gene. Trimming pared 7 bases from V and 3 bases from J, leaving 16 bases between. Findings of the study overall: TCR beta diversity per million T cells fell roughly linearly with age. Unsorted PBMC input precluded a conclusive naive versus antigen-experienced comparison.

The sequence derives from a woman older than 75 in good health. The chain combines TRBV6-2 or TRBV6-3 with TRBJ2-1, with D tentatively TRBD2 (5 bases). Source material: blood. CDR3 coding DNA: TGTGCCAGCAAGGGTGCTGGTAGCGACTACAATGAGCAGTTCTTC. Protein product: CASKGAGSDYNEQFF.